The 25 T cell receptor beta chains below come from one sample, sequenced in a study of cytomegalovirus exposure and HLA in healthy donors. PCR was performed using 60 Vbeta and 13 Jbeta primers. Produced via immunoSEQ multiplex PCR; TCRdb's table is partial and in-frame only. The sample table includes about 72,000 clones. The sequencing input was PBMCs. The receptor source for this set is a man over 45 in good health and CMV-seropositive.

The chain combines TRBV19 with TRBJ2-2, with TRBD2 matching 13 bases. Germline V CDR1 and CDR2: LNHDA, SQIVND (reference sequence). V dropped 10 bases and J dropped 6; count of bases not matched to a gene: 5. This CDR3 region has 14 residues. The CDR3 protein is CATSTSGRPGELFF. In nucleotides, the CDR3 is TGTGCCACCTCGACTAGCGGGAGGCCCGGGGAGCTGTTTTTT.

The chain links TRBV10-3 to TRBJ1-1, with D perhaps TRBD1 (5 bases). V lost 3 bases, J lost 2 bases, and 10 bases lay in between. In germline, CDR1 is ENHRY, CDR2 SYGVKD. This CDR3 region has 14 residues. For the CDR3, the DNA is TGTGCCATCAGTGAAGGGGCAGCTAACACTGAAGCTTTCTTT. Encoded protein: CAISEGAANTEAFF.

This chain links TRBV6-1 with TRBJ1-1, with TRBD1 matching over 9 bases. With 8 bases clipped from V and 0 bases from J, the junction kept 1 base outside the gene matches. The CDR3 runs 13 residues. Germline V gives CDR1 MNHNS, CDR2 SASEGT. The CDR3 DNA follows: TGTGCCAGCCGGACAGGGGTGAACACTGAAGCTTTCTTT. It specifies CASRTGVNTEAFF.

With respect to this clone: Because the CDR3's place on the DNA is in doubt, the DNA is left out and the CDR3 is given as listed by TCRdb. The chain couples TRBV7-2 to TRBJ2-7; the table's D gene call, TRBD2, was not cross checked with the DNA. Germline V CDR1 and CDR2: SGHTA, FQGNSA. The CDR3 length equals 13 residues, ends included. CDR3 region: CASSLVGRGALSV.

J is TRBJ1-3 and V is TRBV7-9; D is ambiguous. Trimming shortened V by 5 bases and J by 0 bases, and 11 bases separated the two germline ends. The CDR3 spans 15 residues. Germline V gives CDR1 SEHNR, CDR2 FQNEAQ (reference sequence). CDR3 loop: CASSRGFISGNTIYF. The CDR3 DNA sequence: TGTGCCAGCAGCCGAGGATTTATCTCTGGAAACACCATATATTTT.

The chain recombines TRBV5-1 with TRBJ1-2, with D perhaps matching TRBD1 (5 bases). Trimming cost V 0 bases and J 3 bases, with 18 bases left between them. Germline V gene lookup returns CDR1 SGHRS and CDR2 YFSETQ. The CDR3 contains 17 residues. This chain's CDR3 is CASSLVTGARLDYGYTF. The CDR3 nucleotides read TGCGCCAGCAGCTTGGTAACAGGAGCGCGGCTCGACTATGGCTACACCTTC.

The chain is built from TRBV6-1 and TRBJ2-1; 8 nucleotides align to TRBD2. This CDR3 is built from 14 residues. Germline trimming cut 10 bases from V and 3 bases from J; bases unmatched to any gene: 8. In germline, CDR1 is MNHNS, CDR2 SASEGT. CDR3 region: CATAAAGGYNEQFF. In DNA form, the CDR3 reads TGTGCCACCGCGGCGGCGGGGGGCTACAATGAGCAGTTCTTC.

The chain joins TRBV29-1 to TRBJ2-5; 9 bases match TRBD1. Germline CDR1 SQVTM, CDR2 ANQGSEA. Trimming removed 4 bases from V and 3 bases from J; junction bases left unmatched: 6. The CDR3 is made up of 14 amino acids. The CDR3 DNA sequence: TGCAGCGTTGGAGGGACAGGGAGAAAAGAGACCCAGTACTTC. It yields the protein CSVGGTGRKETQYF.

The chain couples TRBV7-2 to TRBJ1-2, with no clear D. The CDR3 totals 15 residues. Trimming cost V 0 bases and J 2 bases, with 10 bases left between them. Germline V lookup: CDR1 SGHTA, CDR2 FQGNSA. CDR3 in amino acids: CASSLAARSNYGYTF. CDR3 nucleotides: TGTGCCAGCAGCTTAGCGGCACGATCCAACTATGGCTACACCTTC.

This chain joins TRBV6-1 and TRBJ1-1; 7 bases agree with TRBD1. CDR3 length equals 13 residues. The V segment lost 7 bases and the J segment 1 base; nucleotides outside the gene matches: 3. The V gene's germline CDR1 is MNHNS and CDR2 SASEGT. The CDR3 DNA sequence: TGTGCCAGCACACGACAGGGGAACACTGAAGCTTTCTTT. It yields the protein CASTRQGNTEAFF.

The chain has TRBV10-3 and TRBJ1-2; the D gene is possibly TRBD1 (6 bases). Germline lookup yields CDR1 ENHRY and CDR2 SYGVKD. V was clipped by 7 bases and J by 2 bases, with 11 bases between them. The CDR3 length is 13 residues. Here the CDR3 reads CAIKRDTNYGYTF. For the CDR3, the DNA is TGTGCCATCAAACGGGACACCAACTATGGCTACACCTTC.

The V gene is TRBV4-1, the J gene TRBJ2-5; 13 bases line up with TRBD2. Germline CDR1 reads MGHRA; CDR2 reads YSYEKL. The CDR3 length is 16 residues. V was clipped by 4 bases and J by 2 bases; unmatched bases: 4. CDR3 bases: TGCGCCAGCAGCCGGATGGGACTAGCGGGGCAAGAGACCCAGTACTTC. Protein sequence: CASSRMGLAGQETQYF.

The chain recombines TRBV6-1 with TRBJ1-5, with D unresolved. There are 14 residues in the CDR3. CDR1 is MNHNS, CDR2 SASEGT, per germline. V was trimmed by 1 base and J by 5 bases, leaving 9 bases between them. In DNA form, the CDR3 reads TGTGCCAGCAGTGAAGGGCAGCGCTATCAGCCCCAGCATTTT. This sequence encodes CASSEGQRYQPQHF.

The CDR3 loop is CASSLDPGQGKTQYF. The CDR3 DNA sequence: TGTGCCAGCAGCTTAGACCCGGGACAGGGGAAGACCCAGTACTTC. The V call is TRBV11-2, the J call TRBJ2-5, with 10 bases that match TRBD1. Germline trimming cut 0 bases from V and 6 bases from J; bases unmatched to any gene: 4. The CDR3 loop spans 15 amino acids. Germline assignment: CDR1 SGHAT and CDR2 FQNNGV. Using reference TRBV11-2 and TRBJ2-5 for the parts outside the CDR3, the full variable domain is EAGVAQSPRYKIIEKRQSVAFWCNPISGHATLYWYQQILGQGPKLLIQFQNNGVVDDSQLPKDRFSAERLKGVDSTLKIQPAKLEDSAVYLCASSLDPGQGKTQYFGPGTRLLVL.

This chain joins TRBV4-1 and TRBJ2-1, with D tentatively TRBD1 (6 bases). The V end was cut by 8 bases, the J end by 7 bases, with 21 bases between. This CDR3 is built from 15 residues. The V gene's germline CDR1 is MGHRA and CDR2 YSYEKL. In DNA form, the CDR3 reads TGCGCCAGCCGAAGGATAGGGGGTATGAAAAATGAGCAGTTCTTC. This gives the protein CASRRIGGMKNEQFF.

The chain carries TRBV5-1 and TRBJ2-3; 9 bases match TRBD1. Germline CDR1 reads SGHRS; CDR2 reads YFSETQ. V was pared by 4 bases and J by 2 bases, with 8 bases of the junction left unmatched. The CDR3 spans 16 residues. The CDR3 nucleotides read TGCGCCAGCAGCGAAATTACAGGGGGCAACACAGATACGCAGTATTTT. Protein: CASSEITGGNTDTQYF. The full variable domain, its missing parts supplied by reference TRBV5-1 and TRBJ2-3, is KAGVTQTPRYLIKTRGQQVTLSCSPISGHRSVSWYQQTPGQGLQFLFEYFSETQRNKGNFPGRFSGRQFSNSRSEMNVSTLELGDSALYLCASSEITGGNTDTQYFGPGTRLTVL.

The rearrangement joins TRBV28 to TRBJ1-5, with TRBD1 matching over 9 bases. CDR3 length: 15 residues. The V and J ends lost 6 bases and 5 bases, in that order; junction bases with no gene match: 8. From germline, CDR1 is MDHEN and CDR2 SYDVKM. The CDR3 bases are TGTGCCAGCAGCCCGGGACAGGGTGTGGATCAGCCCCAGCATTTT. Amino acids: CASSPGQGVDQPQHF.

The J gene is TRBJ2-3, the V gene TRBV5-5, with 12 positions matching TRBD2. This CDR3 contains 17 residues. CDR1 is SGHKS and CDR2 is YYEKEE in the germline V gene (reference sequence). V gave up 5 bases and J gave up 4 bases; unmatched junction bases: 11. The CDR3 region is CASRPRLAGVVADTQYF. CDR3 nucleotide sequence: TGTGCCAGCAGGCCTCGACTAGCGGGAGTAGTGGCAGATACGCAGTATTTT.

The rearrangement links TRBV7-2 to TRBJ2-3, with 7 bases matching TRBD1. Germline CDR1 reads SGHTA; CDR2 reads FQGNSA. This CDR3 is 14 amino acids long. The junction had 12 bases not matched to a gene; V was cut back by 11 bases and J by 4 bases. The CDR3 DNA is TGTGCCTCACACAGGGGATCGAACGCAGATACGCAGTATTTT. It is translated as CASHRGSNADTQYF.

The chain uses TRBV29-1 and TRBJ1-2, with unresolved D. The CDR3 spans 13 residues. V was pared by 5 bases and J by 4 bases, with 14 bases between. Germline V gene data show CDR1 as SQVTM and CDR2 as ANQGSEA. CDR3 region: CSVRKAGTYGYTF. The CDR3 region has the DNA TGCAGCGTTAGGAAGGCAGGCACCTATGGCTACACCTTC.

The rearrangement joins TRBV9 to TRBJ2-3; 12 bases are a match to TRBD2. In germline, CDR1 is SGDLS, CDR2 YYNGEE. The CDR3 covers 19 residues. V was pared by 1 base and J by 0 bases, with 9 bases of the junction left unmatched. CDR3 nucleotide sequence: TGTGCCAGCAGCGTATTGATGGTGACTAGCGGGGGTAGCACAGATACGCAGTATTTT. Translation: CASSVLMVTSGGSTDTQYF.

V usage is TRBV2 and J usage is TRBJ1-3; unclear D gene. V lost 1 base, J lost 3 bases, and 16 bases lay in between. Per the germline V gene, CDR1 is SNHLY and CDR2 is FYNNEI. This CDR3 is 17 amino acids long. CDR3: CASSEEWRASDGNTIYF. In DNA, the CDR3 is TGTGCCAGCAGTGAAGAGTGGAGGGCCTCTGATGGAAACACCATATATTTT.

The chain links TRBV4-1 to TRBJ1-2; the D is unclear. The germline V and J ends were trimmed by 0 bases and 4 bases, with 12 bases remaining between them. This CDR3 has 15 residues. CDR1 is MGHRA, CDR2 YSYEKL, per germline. CDR3 amino acids: CASSQDPTGVYGYTF. CDR3 coding DNA: TGCGCCAGCAGCCAAGATCCCACCGGAGTCTATGGCTACACCTTC.

This chain uses TRBV11-2 with TRBJ1-3, with D perhaps matching TRBD1 (5 bases). The germline V and J ends were trimmed by 0 bases and 0 bases, with 12 bases remaining between them. The CDR3 is made up of 17 amino acids. CDR1 and CDR2 (germline): SGHAT, FQNNGV. CDR3 bases: TGTGCCAGCAGCTTAGAAGGCTGGGACTTCTCTGGAAACACCATATATTTT. As protein: CASSLEGWDFSGNTIYF.

The rearrangement uses TRBV4-2 and TRBJ2-5, with 14 bases lining up with TRBD2. The germline V gene encodes CDR1 LGHNA and CDR2 YNFKEQ. There are 16 residues in the CDR3. J gave up 4 bases and V 4 bases, and 5 bases lay outside the gene matches. CDR3 region: CASSPPGTSGGETQYF. As DNA, the CDR3 is TGTGCCAGCAGCCCCCCCGGGACTAGCGGGGGAGAGACCCAGTACTTC.